The entry that follows covers one T cell receptor (beta chain) sequence. Method: immunoSEQ multiplex PCR; TCRdb's copy keeps in-frame clones and lacks some. The data show approximately 180,000 clones, around 73% seen once. The study drew participants aged about 18 to 95 years from 20 to 30 US areas. This sample is drawn from a study of blood T cell repertoires in COVID-19. The CDR3 loop spans 16 amino acids. V shed 0 bases, J shed 0 bases, and the junction held 4 bases outside the gene matches. CDR1 is LGHNA, CDR2 YNFKEQ, per germline. The sequence derives from a woman aged 45-60 years who had recovered from COVID-19. The chain uses TRBV4-2 and TRBJ2-7; the match to TRBD2 covers 8 bases. The sequencing input was PBMCs or T cells enriched from blood (not recorded which). The CDR3 loop is CASSQDISGSSYEQYF. DNA for the CDR3: TGTGCCAGCAGCCAAGATATCAGCGGGAGCTCCTACGAGCAGTACTTC.